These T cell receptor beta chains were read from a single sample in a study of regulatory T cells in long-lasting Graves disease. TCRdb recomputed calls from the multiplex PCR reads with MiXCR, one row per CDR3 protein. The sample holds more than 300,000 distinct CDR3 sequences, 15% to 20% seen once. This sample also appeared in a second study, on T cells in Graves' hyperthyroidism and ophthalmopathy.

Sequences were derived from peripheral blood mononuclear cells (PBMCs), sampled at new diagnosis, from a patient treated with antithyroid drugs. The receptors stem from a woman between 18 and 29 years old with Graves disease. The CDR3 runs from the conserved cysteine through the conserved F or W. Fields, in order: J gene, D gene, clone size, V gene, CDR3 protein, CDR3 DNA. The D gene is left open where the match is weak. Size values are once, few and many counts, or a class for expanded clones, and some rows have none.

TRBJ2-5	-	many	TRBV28	CASRGYGTLTETQYF	TGTGCCAGCAGGGGATACGGGACTTTAACCGAGACCCAGTACTTC
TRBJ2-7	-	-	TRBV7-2	CASSSLARGGSYEQYF	TGTGCCAGCAGCTCCTTGGCGAGGGGGGGATCCTACGAGCAGTACTTC
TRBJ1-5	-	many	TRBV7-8	CASRLGSQNQPQHF	TGTGCCAGCAGATTGGGGTCACAAAATCAGCCCCAGCATTTT
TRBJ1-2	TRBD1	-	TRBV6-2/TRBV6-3	CASSSSRQGGWYGYTF	TGTGCCAGCAGTTCCTCCCGACAGGGAGGGTGGTATGGCTACACCTTC
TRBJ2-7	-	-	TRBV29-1	CSVEFTYEQYF	TGCAGCGTTGAGTTCACCTACGAGCAGTACTTC
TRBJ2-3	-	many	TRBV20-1	CSATEGDSRSDTQYF	TGCAGTGCAACGGAGGGGGACTCGAGGTCAGATACGCAGTATTTT
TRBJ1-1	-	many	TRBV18	CASSAGVDTEAFF	TGTGCCAGCTCAGCAGGGGTGGACACTGAAGCTTTCTTT
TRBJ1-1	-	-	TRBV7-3	CASSASWNTEAFF	TGTGCCAGCAGCGCCTCGTGGAACACTGAAGCTTTCTTT
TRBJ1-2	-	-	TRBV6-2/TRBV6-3	CASTKTGQNPLGYTF	TGTGCCAGCACAAAAACGGGTCAGAATCCTTTAGGCTACACCTTC
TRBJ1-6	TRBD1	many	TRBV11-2	CASSRPGTGASPLHF	TGTGCCAGCAGCCGCCCCGGGACAGGGGCCTCACCCCTCCACTTT
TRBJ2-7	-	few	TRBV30	CAWSVGPFGEQYF	TGTGCCTGGAGTGTAGGCCCGTTTGGCGAGCAGTACTTC
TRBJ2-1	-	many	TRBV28	CASQQGDLYNEQFF	TGTGCCAGCCAACAGGGAGATCTGTACAATGAGCAGTTCTTC
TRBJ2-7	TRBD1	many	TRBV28	CASRGDRAYEQYF	TGTGCCAGCAGAGGGGACAGGGCCTACGAGCAGTACTTC
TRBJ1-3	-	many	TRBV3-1	CASSQESGVGNTIYF	TGTGCCAGCAGCCAAGAGTCAGGAGTTGGAAACACCATATATTTT
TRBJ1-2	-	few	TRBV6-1	CASSWAGGGNYGYTF	TGTGCCAGCAGCTGGGCGGGGGGGGGTAACTATGGCTACACCTTC
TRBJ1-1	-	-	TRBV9	CASSVAINTEAFF	TGTGCCAGCAGCGTAGCTATAAACACTGAAGCTTTCTTT
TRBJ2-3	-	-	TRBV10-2	CASSEIVGGSTDTQYF	TGCGCCAGCAGTGAGATTGTAGGGGGGAGCACAGATACGCAGTATTTT
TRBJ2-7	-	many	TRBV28	CASTLRGSESYEQYF	TGTGCCAGCACCCTACGGGGGAGCGAATCGTACGAGCAGTACTTC
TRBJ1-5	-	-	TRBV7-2	CASSLARLGVGPQHF	TGTGCCAGCAGCTTAGCGCGATTGGGCGTAGGGCCCCAGCATTTT
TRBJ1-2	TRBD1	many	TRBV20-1	CSAPGQGVYGYTF	TGCAGTGCTCCAGGACAGGGGGTTTATGGCTACACCTTC
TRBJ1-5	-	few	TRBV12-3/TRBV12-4	CASREDGRFNQPQHF	TGTGCCAGCAGGGAGGACGGAAGATTCAATCAGCCCCAGCATTTT
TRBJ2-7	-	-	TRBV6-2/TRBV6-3	CASSELGEWYF	TGTGCCAGCAGTGAACTGGGGGAATGGTACTTC
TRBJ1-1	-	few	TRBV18	CASSLYRDPPSEAFF	TGTGCCAGCTCATTATACCGGGACCCACCGTCTGAAGCTTTCTTT
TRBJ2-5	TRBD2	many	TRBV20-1	CSARNSGNFGETQYF	TGCAGTGCTCGAAATAGCGGGAACTTCGGAGAGACCCAGTACTTC
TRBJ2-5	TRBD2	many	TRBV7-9	CASSFRAGVDRWETQYF	TGTGCCAGCAGCTTTCGAGCGGGAGTCGATAGGTGGGAGACCCAGTACTTC
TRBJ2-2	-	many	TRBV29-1	CSVEKGTGELFF	TGCAGCGTTGAAAAGGGTACCGGGGAGCTGTTTTTT
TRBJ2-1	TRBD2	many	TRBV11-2	CASSFSGGAYNEQFF	TGTGCCAGCAGCTTTAGCGGGGGGGCTTACAATGAGCAGTTCTTC
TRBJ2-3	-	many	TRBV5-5	CASSLGDGDTQYF	TGTGCCAGCAGCTTGGGGGATGGAGATACGCAGTATTTT
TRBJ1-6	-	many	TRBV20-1	CSARLVRLHF	TGCAGTGCTAGATTAGTTCGCCTCCACTTT
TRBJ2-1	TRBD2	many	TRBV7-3	CASSLGPSGSYNEQFF	TGTGCCAGCAGCTTAGGGCCTAGCGGGTCCTACAATGAGCAGTTCTTC
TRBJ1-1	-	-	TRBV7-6	CASSLLQGEAFF	TGTGCCAGCAGCTTATTACAGGGAGAAGCTTTCTTT
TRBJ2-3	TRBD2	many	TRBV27	CASSLLSSGRSHTQYF	TGTGCCAGCAGTTTATTGTCTAGCGGGAGGTCTCATACGCAGTATTTT
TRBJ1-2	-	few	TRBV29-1	CSVVGADGYTF	TGCAGCGTTGTAGGGGCGGATGGCTACACCTTC
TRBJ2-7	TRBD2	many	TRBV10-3	CAIRTSGFSYEQYF	TGTGCCATCAGAACTAGCGGCTTCTCCTACGAGCAGTACTTC